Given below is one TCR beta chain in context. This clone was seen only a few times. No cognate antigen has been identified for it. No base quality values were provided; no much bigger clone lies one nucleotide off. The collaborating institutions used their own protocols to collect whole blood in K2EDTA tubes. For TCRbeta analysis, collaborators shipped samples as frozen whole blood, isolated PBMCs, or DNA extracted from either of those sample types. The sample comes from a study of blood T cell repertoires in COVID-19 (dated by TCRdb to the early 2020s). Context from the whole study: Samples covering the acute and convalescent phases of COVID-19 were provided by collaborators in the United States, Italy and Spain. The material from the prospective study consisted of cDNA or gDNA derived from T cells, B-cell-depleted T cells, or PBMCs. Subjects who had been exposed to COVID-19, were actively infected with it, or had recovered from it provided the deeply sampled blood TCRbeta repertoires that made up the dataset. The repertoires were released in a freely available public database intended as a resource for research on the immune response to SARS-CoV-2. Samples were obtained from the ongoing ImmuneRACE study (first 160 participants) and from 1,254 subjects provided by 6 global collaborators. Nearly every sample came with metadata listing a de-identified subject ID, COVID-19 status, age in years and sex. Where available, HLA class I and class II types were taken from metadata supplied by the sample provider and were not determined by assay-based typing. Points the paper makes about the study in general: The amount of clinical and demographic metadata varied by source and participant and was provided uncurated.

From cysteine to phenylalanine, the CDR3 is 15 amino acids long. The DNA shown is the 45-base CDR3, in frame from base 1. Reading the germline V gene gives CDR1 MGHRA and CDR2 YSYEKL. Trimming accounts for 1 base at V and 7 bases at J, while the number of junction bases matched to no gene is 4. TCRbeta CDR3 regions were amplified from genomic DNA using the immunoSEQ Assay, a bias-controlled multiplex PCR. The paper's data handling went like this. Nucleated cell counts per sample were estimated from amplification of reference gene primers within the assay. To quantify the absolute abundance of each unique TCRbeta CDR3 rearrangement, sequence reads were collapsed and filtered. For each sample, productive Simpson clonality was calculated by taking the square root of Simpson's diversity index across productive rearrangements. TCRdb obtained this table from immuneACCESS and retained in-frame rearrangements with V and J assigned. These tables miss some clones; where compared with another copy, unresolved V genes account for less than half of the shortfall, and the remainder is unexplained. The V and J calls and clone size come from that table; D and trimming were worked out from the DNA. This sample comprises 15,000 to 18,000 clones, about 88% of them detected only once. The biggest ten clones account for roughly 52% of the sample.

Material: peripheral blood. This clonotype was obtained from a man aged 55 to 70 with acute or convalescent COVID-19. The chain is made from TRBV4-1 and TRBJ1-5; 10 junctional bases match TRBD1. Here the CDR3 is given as CASSQGQGAFQPQHF. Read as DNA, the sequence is TGCGCCAGCAGCCAAGGACAGGGGGCATTCCAGCCCCAGCATTTT.